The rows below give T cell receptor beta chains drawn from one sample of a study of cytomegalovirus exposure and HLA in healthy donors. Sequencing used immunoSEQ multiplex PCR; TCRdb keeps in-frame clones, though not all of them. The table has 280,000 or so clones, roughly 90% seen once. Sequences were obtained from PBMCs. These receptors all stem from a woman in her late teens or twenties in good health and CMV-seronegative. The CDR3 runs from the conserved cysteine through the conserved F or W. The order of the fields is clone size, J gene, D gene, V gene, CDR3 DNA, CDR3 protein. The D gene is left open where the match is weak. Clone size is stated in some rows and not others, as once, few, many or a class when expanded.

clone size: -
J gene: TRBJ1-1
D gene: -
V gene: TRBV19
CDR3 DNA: TGTGCCAGTAGTTTAACAGCGAACACTGAAGCTTTCTTT
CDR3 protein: CASSLTANTEAFF

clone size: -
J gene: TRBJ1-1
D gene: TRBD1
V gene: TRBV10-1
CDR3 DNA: TGCGCCAGCAGCAGACAGGGCTGGACTGAAGCTTTCTTT
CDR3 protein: CASSRQGWTEAFF

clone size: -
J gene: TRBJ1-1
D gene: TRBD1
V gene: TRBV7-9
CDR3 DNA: TGTGCCAGCAGCTTACGGACAGGGGGCACTGAAGCTTTCTTT
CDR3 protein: CASSLRTGGTEAFF

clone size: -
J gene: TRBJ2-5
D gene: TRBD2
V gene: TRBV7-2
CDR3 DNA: TGTGCCAGCAGCTCCCTGACAGCGGGGGGCGGACAGACCCAGTACTTC
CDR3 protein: CASSSLTAGGGQTQYF

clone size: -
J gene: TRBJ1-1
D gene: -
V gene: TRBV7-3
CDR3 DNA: TGTGCCAGCAGAGTAGGGGGGAACACTGAAGCTTTCTTT
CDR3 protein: CASRVGGNTEAFF

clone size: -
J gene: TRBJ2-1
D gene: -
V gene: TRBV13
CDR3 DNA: TGTGCCAGCAGCTCTGACAGTTTGGGCAATGAGCAGTTCTTC
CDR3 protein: CASSSDSLGNEQFF

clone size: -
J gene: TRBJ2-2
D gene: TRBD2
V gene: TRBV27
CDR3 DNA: TGTGCCAGCAGTTTAGAGAGGGGACTAGCCCCCGGGGAGCTGTTTTTT
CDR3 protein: CASSLERGLAPGELFF

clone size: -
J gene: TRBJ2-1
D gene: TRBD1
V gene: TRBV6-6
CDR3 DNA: TGTGCCAGCAGTCCCACCGGGACAGGGACAAACAATGAGCAGTTCTTC
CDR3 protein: CASSPTGTGTNNEQFF

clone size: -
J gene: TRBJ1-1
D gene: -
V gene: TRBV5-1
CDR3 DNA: TGCGCCAGCAGGGACAGTCATATGAACACTGAAGCTTTCTTT
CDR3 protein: CASRDSHMNTEAFF

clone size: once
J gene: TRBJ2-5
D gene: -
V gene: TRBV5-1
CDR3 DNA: TGCGCCAGCAGCTCGACAGTCTCCCAAGAGACCCAGTACTTC
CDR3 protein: CASSSTVSQETQYF

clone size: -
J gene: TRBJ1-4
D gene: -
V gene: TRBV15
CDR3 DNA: TGTGCCACCAGCTCGTTCCGGACAGATCGTAATGAAAAACTGTTTTTT
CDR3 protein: CATSSFRTDRNEKLFF

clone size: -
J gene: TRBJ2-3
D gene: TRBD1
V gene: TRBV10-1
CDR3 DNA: TGCGCCAGCAGTGAGTGGACAGGGGCGGGAGATACGCAGTATTTT
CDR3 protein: CASSEWTGAGDTQYF

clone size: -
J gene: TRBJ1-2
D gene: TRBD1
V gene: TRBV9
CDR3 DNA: TGTGCCAGCAGCGCTCCGGGACAGGGGAACTATGGCTACACCTTC
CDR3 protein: CASSAPGQGNYGYTF

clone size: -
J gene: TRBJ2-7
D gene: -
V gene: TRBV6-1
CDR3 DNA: TGTGCCGGAAGCGGAGAAGGCTACGAGCAGTACTTC
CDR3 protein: CAGSGEGYEQYF

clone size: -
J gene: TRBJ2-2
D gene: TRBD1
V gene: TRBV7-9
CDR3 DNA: TGTGCCTTTGACAGGGGAAGGCCCGGGGAGCTGTTTTTT
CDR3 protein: CAFDRGRPGELFF

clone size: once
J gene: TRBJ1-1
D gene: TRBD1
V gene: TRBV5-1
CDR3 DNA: TGCGCCAGCAGCCTACACCCGGGACAGGGGAACACTGAAGCTTTCTTT
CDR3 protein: CASSLHPGQGNTEAFF

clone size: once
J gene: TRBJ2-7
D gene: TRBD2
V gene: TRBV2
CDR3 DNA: TGTGCCAGCAGTCGAGCGGGGGAGACCTACGAGCAGTACTTC
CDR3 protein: CASSRAGETYEQYF

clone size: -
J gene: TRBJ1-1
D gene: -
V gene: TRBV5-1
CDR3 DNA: TGCGCCAGCAGTCGTGGGGGGGGCACTGAAGCTTTCTTT
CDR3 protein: CASSRGGGTEAFF

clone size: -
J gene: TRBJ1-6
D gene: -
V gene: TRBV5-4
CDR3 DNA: TGTGCCAGCAGCTTGAGGGGGGGGAATTCACCCCTCCACTTT
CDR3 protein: CASSLRGGNSPLHF

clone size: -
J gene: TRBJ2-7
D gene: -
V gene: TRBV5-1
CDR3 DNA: TGCGCCAGCAGCGCCCCGGACAGCTACGAGCAGTACTTC
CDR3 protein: CASSAPDSYEQYF

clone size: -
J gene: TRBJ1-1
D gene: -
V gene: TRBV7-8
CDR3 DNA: TGTGCCAGCAGCTTAGCGGTCGCAGGAGAAGCTTTCTTT
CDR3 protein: CASSLAVAGEAFF

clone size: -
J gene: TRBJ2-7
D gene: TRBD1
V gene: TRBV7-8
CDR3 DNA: TGTGCCAGCAGCTACCGGGACAGGGGTTTCGACGAGCAGTACTTC
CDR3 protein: CASSYRDRGFDEQYF

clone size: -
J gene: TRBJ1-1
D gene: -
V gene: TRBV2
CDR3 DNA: TGTGCCAGCAGTGAAAGAGGAGGGAAGAACACTGAAGCTTTCTTT
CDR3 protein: CASSERGGKNTEAFF

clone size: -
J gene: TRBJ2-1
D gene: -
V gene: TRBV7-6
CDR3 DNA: TGTGCCAGCAGCCCAGACGTGGGGGGGCAGAATGAGCAGTTCTTC
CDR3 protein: CASSPDVGGQNEQFF

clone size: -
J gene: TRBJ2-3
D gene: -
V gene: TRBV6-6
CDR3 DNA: TGTGCCAGCAGGATCTACCGCTCCTCCACAGATACGCAGTATTTT
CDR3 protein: CASRIYRSSTDTQYF

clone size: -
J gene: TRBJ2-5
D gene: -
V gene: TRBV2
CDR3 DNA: TGTGCCGGAGGAGGTAACCAAGAGACCCAGTACTTC
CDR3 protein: CAGGGNQETQYF

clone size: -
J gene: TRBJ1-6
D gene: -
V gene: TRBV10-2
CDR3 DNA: TGCGCCAGCCTCCGGAGGCTTAATTCACCCCTCCACTTT
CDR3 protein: CASLRRLNSPLHF

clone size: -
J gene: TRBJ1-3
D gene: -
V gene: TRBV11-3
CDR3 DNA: TGTGCCAGCAGCCCCACGGGGGGCGCTGGAAACACCATATATTTT
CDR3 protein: CASSPTGGAGNTIYF

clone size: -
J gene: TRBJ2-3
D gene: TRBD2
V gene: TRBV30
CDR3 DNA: TGTGCCTGGAATGAAGGACTAGCGGGCAGCACAGATACGCAGTATTTT
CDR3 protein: CAWNEGLAGSTDTQYF

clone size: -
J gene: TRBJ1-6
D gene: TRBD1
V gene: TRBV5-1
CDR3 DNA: TGCGCCAGCAGCTCAAATGACAGGGGCTTGAACAAGGATTCACCCCTCCACTTT
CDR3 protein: CASSSNDRGLNKDSPLHF

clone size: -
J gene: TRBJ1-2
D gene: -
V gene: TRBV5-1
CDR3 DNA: TGCGCCAGCAGCTTGGGTACAGGGACCAACTATGGCTACACCTTC
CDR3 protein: CASSLGTGTNYGYTF

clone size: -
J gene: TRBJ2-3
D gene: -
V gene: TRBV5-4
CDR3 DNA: TGTGCCAGCAGCTTGGCGGTCTTTGCTAGCACAGATACGCAGTATTTT
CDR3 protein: CASSLAVFASTDTQYF

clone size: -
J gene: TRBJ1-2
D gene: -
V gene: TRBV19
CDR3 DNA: TGTGCCAGTAGTTCTCAGGGTTTTAGTTTCTATGGCTACACCTTC
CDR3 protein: CASSSQGFSFYGYTF

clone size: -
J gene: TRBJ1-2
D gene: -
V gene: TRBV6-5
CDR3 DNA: TGTGCCAGCAGTGAGGCCAGGGGAATCGGGGGCTACACCTTC
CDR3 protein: CASSEARGIGGYTF

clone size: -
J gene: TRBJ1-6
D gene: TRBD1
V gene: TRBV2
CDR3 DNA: TGTGCCAGCAGACAACAGGGGGCTCATAATTCCCCCCTCCACTTT
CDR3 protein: CASRQQGAHNSPLHF

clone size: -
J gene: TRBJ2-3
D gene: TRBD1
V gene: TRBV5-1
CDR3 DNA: TGCGCCAGCAGCTTGGCCGGGACAGGAGGAGATACGCAGTATTTT
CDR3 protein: CASSLAGTGGDTQYF

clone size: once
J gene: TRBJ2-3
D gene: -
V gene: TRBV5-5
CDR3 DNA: TGTGCCAGCAGCCCTTCTCAGGCAGATACGCAGTATTTT
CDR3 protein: CASSPSQADTQYF

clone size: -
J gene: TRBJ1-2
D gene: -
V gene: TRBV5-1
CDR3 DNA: TGCGCCAGCAGCTTGGGGCAGTATGGCTACACCTTC
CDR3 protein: CASSLGQYGYTF

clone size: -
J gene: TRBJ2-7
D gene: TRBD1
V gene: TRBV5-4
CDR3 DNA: TGTGCCAGCAGCCTCGGACAGGGCCCAGGGGAACAGTACTTC
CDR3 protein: CASSLGQGPGEQYF